The rows below give T cell receptor beta chains drawn from one sample of a study of blood T cells in healthy people across ages. TCRdb called the 5' RACE reads again in MiXCR, with one record for every CDR3 protein. Seen here are about 1.8 million distinct CDR3 sequences, around half observed once, and the top ten hold roughly 2%. The specimen was blood. The receptors come from a woman in her forties in good health. CDR3s include the opening cysteine and the closing phenylalanine or tryptophan. The order of the fields is V gene, D gene, J gene, clone size, CDR3 DNA, CDR3 protein. The D gene is left open where the match is weak. Part of the rows lack a size; the others show once, few, many or a class for expanded clones.

v_gene: TRBV20-1; d_gene: TRBD1; j_gene: TRBJ1-2; abundance: NA; CDR3nt: TGCAGTGCTAGAAGACAGGGGTTCGAGGGCTACACCTTC; CDR3aa: CSARRQGFEGYTF
v_gene: TRBV6-6; d_gene: NA; j_gene: TRBJ1-2; abundance: NA; CDR3nt: TGTGCCAGCAGCCCCGACAGTTCCGCTGGGTATGGCTACACCTTC; CDR3aa: CASSPDSSAGYGYTF
v_gene: TRBV12-3/TRBV12-4; d_gene: NA; j_gene: TRBJ1-2; abundance: once; CDR3nt: TGTGCCAGCACCATGGGACGGGGGTCTGGCTACACCTTC; CDR3aa: CASTMGRGSGYTF
v_gene: TRBV29-1; d_gene: NA; j_gene: TRBJ2-5; abundance: few; CDR3nt: TGCAGCGTTGAAGGGCCTCAAGAGACCCAGTACTTC; CDR3aa: CSVEGPQETQYF
v_gene: TRBV12-3/TRBV12-4; d_gene: TRBD1; j_gene: TRBJ1-4; abundance: NA; CDR3nt: TGTGCCTGCAGATCTCAGGGGGCTGGCACTAATGAAAAACTGTTTTTT; CDR3aa: CACRSQGAGTNEKLFF
v_gene: TRBV4-2; d_gene: NA; j_gene: TRBJ2-5; abundance: few; CDR3nt: TGTGCCAGCAGCCAAGACAGAGGGCAGACCCAGTACTTC; CDR3aa: CASSQDRGQTQYF
v_gene: TRBV28; d_gene: NA; j_gene: TRBJ2-1; abundance: NA; CDR3nt: TGTGCCAGCAGTTTTGGCGGCAGGGAATATGCAGCCTACAATGAGCAGTTCTTC; CDR3aa: CASSFGGREYAAYNEQFF
v_gene: TRBV15; d_gene: TRBD1; j_gene: TRBJ2-1; abundance: NA; CDR3nt: TGTGCCACCAGCAGTCGTGGGACAGGGGGATACAATGAGCAGTTCTTC; CDR3aa: CATSSRGTGGYNEQFF
v_gene: TRBV6-5; d_gene: NA; j_gene: TRBJ1-1; abundance: few; CDR3nt: TGTGCCAGCAGTAAGAAAGAGGGTGTGAACACTGAAGCTTTCTTT; CDR3aa: CASSKKEGVNTEAFF
v_gene: TRBV5-1; d_gene: NA; j_gene: TRBJ1-1; abundance: NA; CDR3nt: TGCGCCAGCAGCTTAGCGGCAGGTTTAATCACTGAAGCTTTCTTT; CDR3aa: CASSLAAGLITEAFF
v_gene: TRBV27; d_gene: NA; j_gene: TRBJ2-5; abundance: NA; CDR3nt: TGTGCCAGCAGAGGGGGGGTGTATGAGACCCAGTACTTC; CDR3aa: CASRGGVYETQYF
v_gene: TRBV6-2/TRBV6-3; d_gene: NA; j_gene: TRBJ2-5; abundance: NA; CDR3nt: TGTGCCAGCAGTCGGACGACAGGTGGGGAGACCCAGTACTTC; CDR3aa: CASSRTTGGETQYF
v_gene: TRBV12-3/TRBV12-4; d_gene: TRBD2; j_gene: TRBJ2-1; abundance: few; CDR3nt: TGTGCCAGCAAAGCGGGGGTGAGCAATGAGCAGTTCTTC; CDR3aa: CASKAGVSNEQFF
v_gene: TRBV11-2; d_gene: TRBD2; j_gene: TRBJ2-5; abundance: NA; CDR3nt: TGTGCCAGCAGCTCCGCCGGGAGGTTGGGAGAGACCCAGTACTTC; CDR3aa: CASSSAGRLGETQYF
v_gene: TRBV20-1; d_gene: NA; j_gene: TRBJ2-5; abundance: once; CDR3nt: TGCAGTGCTAGAAAACCCCTTCTCGAACAAGAGACCCAGTACTTC; CDR3aa: CSARKPLLEQETQYF
v_gene: TRBV11-2; d_gene: TRBD1; j_gene: TRBJ1-2; abundance: NA; CDR3nt: TGTGCCAGCAGCCCGAGCCAGGGGGCTCATGGCTACACCTTC; CDR3aa: CASSPSQGAHGYTF
v_gene: TRBV9; d_gene: TRBD1; j_gene: TRBJ1-2; abundance: NA; CDR3nt: TGTGCCAGCAGTCGACAGGGGGGGTTCTATGGCTACACCTTC; CDR3aa: CASSRQGGFYGYTF
v_gene: TRBV28; d_gene: TRBD2; j_gene: TRBJ2-1; abundance: NA; CDR3nt: TGTGCCAGCAGTTTATTGAGCGGGAGGGCCGATGAGCAGTTCTTC; CDR3aa: CASSLLSGRADEQFF
v_gene: TRBV7-2; d_gene: NA; j_gene: TRBJ2-3; abundance: NA; CDR3nt: TGTGCCAGCAGCGGGACCGTGATCACAGATACGCAGTATTTT; CDR3aa: CASSGTVITDTQYF
v_gene: TRBV13; d_gene: NA; j_gene: TRBJ2-2; abundance: NA; CDR3nt: TGTGCCAGCAGCTTAGAGGTGGGGGGCCCCAACACCGGGGAGCTGTTTTTT; CDR3aa: CASSLEVGGPNTGELFF
v_gene: TRBV7-8; d_gene: NA; j_gene: TRBJ1-5; abundance: NA; CDR3nt: TGTGCCAGCAGCCGTCGGGGGGGTTTCGATCAGCCCCAGCATTTT; CDR3aa: CASSRRGGFDQPQHF
v_gene: TRBV6-6; d_gene: NA; j_gene: TRBJ2-3; abundance: NA; CDR3nt: TGTGCCAGCAGTTCCCAGGGTCTTGGCGCAGATACGCAGTATTTT; CDR3aa: CASSSQGLGADTQYF
v_gene: TRBV21-1; d_gene: NA; j_gene: TRBJ2-3; abundance: NA; CDR3nt: TGTGCCAGCAGCACCGTACGTACAGGGGCGGGCGCAGATACGCAGTATTTT; CDR3aa: CASSTVRTGAGADTQYF
v_gene: TRBV6-6; d_gene: TRBD2; j_gene: TRBJ2-5; abundance: few; CDR3nt: TGTGCCAGCAGGGGGGGGACTAGCGGGGGCCAAGAGACCCAGTACTTC; CDR3aa: CASRGGTSGGQETQYF
v_gene: TRBV9; d_gene: NA; j_gene: TRBJ2-1; abundance: NA; CDR3nt: TGTGCCAGCAGCGCCTCCGGGGGGCATTACAATGAGCAGTTCTTC; CDR3aa: CASSASGGHYNEQFF
v_gene: TRBV29-1; d_gene: NA; j_gene: TRBJ1-2; abundance: NA; CDR3nt: TGCAGCGTCGGCGGACAGAGCGATGGCTACACCTTC; CDR3aa: CSVGGQSDGYTF
v_gene: TRBV7-9; d_gene: NA; j_gene: TRBJ2-3; abundance: NA; CDR3nt: TGTGCCAGCAGCTTAACAGGGAGTGTGGCAGATACGCAGTATTTT; CDR3aa: CASSLTGSVADTQYF
v_gene: TRBV7-3; d_gene: NA; j_gene: TRBJ2-3; abundance: few; CDR3nt: TGTGCCAGCAGCTTAAACGGCCCGAGCACAGATACGCAGTATTTT; CDR3aa: CASSLNGPSTDTQYF
v_gene: TRBV5-1; d_gene: TRBD2; j_gene: TRBJ2-3; abundance: NA; CDR3nt: TGCGCCAGCAGCTTGGCGGCGGGGGACCCGCGCGATACGCAGTATTTT; CDR3aa: CASSLAAGDPRDTQYF
v_gene: TRBV18; d_gene: NA; j_gene: TRBJ2-5; abundance: NA; CDR3nt: TGTGCCAGCTCACCGCTAGCGACAGGGTCTGATGAGCAGTACTTC; CDR3aa: CASSPLATGSDEQYF
v_gene: TRBV10-3; d_gene: NA; j_gene: TRBJ1-1; abundance: NA; CDR3nt: TGTGCCATCCGAGGGGTGAACACTGAAGCTTTCTTT; CDR3aa: CAIRGVNTEAFF
v_gene: TRBV4-3; d_gene: NA; j_gene: TRBJ1-2; abundance: NA; CDR3nt: TGCGCCAGCAGCCAAGAAAGGGGTTACGGGGGCTACACCTTC; CDR3aa: CASSQERGYGGYTF
v_gene: TRBV11-3; d_gene: TRBD1; j_gene: TRBJ2-7; abundance: NA; CDR3nt: TGTGCCAGCAGCCGCACGACAGGGGTTGGCGAGCAGTACTTC; CDR3aa: CASSRTTGVGEQYF
v_gene: TRBV4-1; d_gene: TRBD2; j_gene: TRBJ2-3; abundance: few; CDR3nt: TGCGCCAGCAGCCACCTGCGGGCTAGCGGGGGGGCTCGCACAGATACGCAGTATTTT; CDR3aa: CASSHLRASGGARTDTQYF
v_gene: TRBV20-1; d_gene: NA; j_gene: TRBJ2-7; abundance: few; CDR3nt: TGCAGTGCCGAAGGTCCTGTAAGGGTGGGCTACGAGCAGTACTTC; CDR3aa: CSAEGPVRVGYEQYF